One and the same sample provided the 4 T cell receptor beta chains below, sequenced in a study of blood T cell repertoires in COVID-19. Here immunoSEQ multiplex PCR was the method, and the copy in TCRdb shows in-frame clones only, minus some. The table has about 220,000 clones, roughly 89% seen once. The specimen sequenced was PBMCs or T cells enriched from blood (not recorded which). The receptors were sampled from a woman in her 40s who had recovered from COVID-19.

This chain links TRBV19 with TRBJ1-2; TRBD1 agrees at 10 bases. Germline V gene data show CDR1 as LNHDA and CDR2 as SQIVND (reference sequence). The CDR3 is 17 amino acids. Unmatched junction bases numbered 11, after V lost 7 bases and J lost 0 bases. CDR3 residues: CASKWRGQGVPNYGYTF. CDR3 sequence (DNA): TGTGCCAGTAAGTGGCGAGGACAGGGGGTGCCTAACTATGGCTACACCTTC.

The CDR3 loop reads CASSSGDSTYEQYF. CDR3 coding DNA: TGTGCCAGCAGCTCCGGGGACAGCACCTACGAGCAGTACTTC. The chain employs TRBV5-4 and TRBJ2-7; 7 bases align to TRBD1. This CDR3 comprises 14 residues. Germline V CDR1 and CDR2: SGHNT, YYREEE (reference sequence). Trimming cost V 3 bases and J 2 bases; bases outside gene matches: 5.

The chain joins TRBV6-1 to TRBJ2-6; D is unclear. Per germline, CDR1 MNHNS and CDR2 SASEGT. This CDR3 contains 16 residues. Deletions cut 3 bases from V and 0 bases from J, with 9 bases between. Here the CDR3 reads CASSEMGLSGANVLTF. DNA of the CDR3: TGTGCCAGCAGTGAGATGGGCCTCTCTGGGGCCAACGTCCTGACTTTC.

V gene TRBV18 combines with J gene TRBJ1-3; D ambiguous. Trimming cost V 0 bases and J 0 bases, with 6 bases left between them. Germline V gene data show CDR1 as KGHSH and CDR2 as LQKENI. The CDR3 has 15 residues. The CDR3 spells CASSPPRVSGNTIYF. In DNA form, the CDR3 reads TGTGCCAGCTCACCACCGAGGGTCTCTGGAAACACCATATATTTT.